This is a list of T cell receptor beta chains from one sample in a study of technical replicates of blood from a few donors. Produced via immunoSEQ multiplex PCR; TCRdb's table is partial and in-frame only. The data hold some 70,000 clones, with less than 98% observed a single time. The sample consisted of T cells isolated from PBMCs. The receptors originated from a human donor in good health. Each CDR3 is given with its conserved first and last residue.

j_call | v_call | cdr3_aa
TRBJ1-2 | TRBV7-2 | CASSFGGVGNSYGYTF
TRBJ2-7 | TRBV27 | CASNYPGDTCYEQYF
TRBJ1-1 | TRBV29-1 | CSVVGAVRFTEAFF
TRBJ2-2 | TRBV10-3 | CAISATGWRGELFF
TRBJ1-1 | TRBV7-2 | CASSSQTGMNTEAFF
TRBJ1-5 | TRBV6-1 | CASTSGLGNQPQHF
TRBJ1-4 | TRBV21-1 | CASSKGTGGLNEKLFF
TRBJ2-3 | TRBV6-6 | CASSRDWGSADTQYF
TRBJ2-2 | TRBV7-9 | CASSSRDRGRGTGELFF
TRBJ1-4 | TRBV28 | CASSYYQGAREKLFF
TRBJ1-5 | TRBV7-6 | CASSSRTGGTQHF
TRBJ2-1 | TRBV30 | CAWSLGNEQFF
TRBJ2-2 | TRBV4-3 | CASSPLGAGELFF
TRBJ1-1 | TRBV7-9 | CASSLGSTEAFF
TRBJ1-1 | TRBV30 | CAWSVGTATEAFF
TRBJ2-5 | TRBV28 | CASSYGTVVYQETQYF
TRBJ1-1 | TRBV2 | CASSDRDRPTGEAFF
TRBJ1-2 | TRBV13 | CASSLGHREPGRGYTF
TRBJ2-7 | TRBV5-6 | CASSLAGGMAYEQYF
TRBJ2-3 | TRBV5-4 | CASSGRRQGGADTQYF
TRBJ2-7 | TRBV5-1 | CASSLGYLTGTSGRAIFEQYF
TRBJ1-5 | TRBV6-1 | CASSDKGDQPQHF
TRBJ2-6 | TRBV7-9 | CASSLASGGFFSGANVLTF
TRBJ2-4 | TRBV12-5 | CASGLVRGAKNIQYF
TRBJ1-1 | TRBV28 | CASISGTEAFF
TRBJ2-7 | TRBV7-8 | CASSSDYYEQYF
TRBJ2-1 | TRBV6-1 | CASRVPGQAWNEQFF
TRBJ1-1 | TRBV7-8 | CASSLGGTGEGTEAFF
TRBJ2-7 | TRBV27 | CASSWGASYEQYF
TRBJ2-7 | TRBV6-5 | CASSTGLVHYEQYF
TRBJ2-1 | TRBV11-3 | CASSLFRTGMSSYNEQFF
TRBJ1-3 | TRBV6-5 | CASSGDRAGNTIYF
TRBJ2-5 | TRBV7-2 | CASSKKEKTSIRGETQYF
TRBJ2-3 | TRBV30 | CAWRGLARGSFGDTQYF
TRBJ1-5 | TRBV5-4 | CASSLDRGANQPQHF
TRBJ2-4 | TRBV14 | CASSQGDGLAKNIQYF
TRBJ1-5 | TRBV6-1 | CASSENQGYLSNQPQHF
TRBJ2-2 | TRBV7-8 | CASSPLGGNTGELFF
TRBJ1-1 | TRBV20-1 | CSARLATEAFF